This TCR beta chain was captured in a study of early T cells in non-severe SARS-CoV-2 infection. Across the whole study: Sequenced bulk RNA came from whole blood that was unsorted, and chains were unpaired.

In the library, individual cDNA molecules carried attached unique molecular identifiers. One entry per CDR3 protein results from TCRdb running MiXCR on the 5' RACE reads. The table has tens of thousands of distinct CDR3 sequences, over 2.5% seen once. The CDR3 is 13 amino acids. Germline V CDR1 and CDR2: LGHDT, YNNKEL (reference sequence). V was cut by 0 bases and J by 6 bases, with 6 bases left in between. Study-wide findings and caveats: Matching results from VDJdb favored anti-spike CD8 responses, leaving private and CD4 specificities undetected.

This clonotype appeared many times. Antigen: not known. The chain uses TRBV3-1 and TRBJ1-5; D gene unclear. The sample was whole blood. This clonotype was obtained from an adult who was a healthcare worker with PCR-confirmed SARS-CoV-2 infection or an uninfected control (not recorded which). The CDR3 nucleotides read TGTGCCAGCAGCCAAGATCGAGGTCAGCCCCAGCATTTT. This encodes CASSQDRGQPQHF. Combining the CDR3 with reference TRBV3-1 and TRBJ1-5 gives the whole variable domain DTAVSQTPKYLVTQMGNDKSIKCEQNLGHDTMYWYKQDSKKFLKIMFSYNNKELIINETVPNRFSPKSPDKAHLNLHINSLELGDSAVYFCASSQDRGQPQHFGDGTRLSIL.